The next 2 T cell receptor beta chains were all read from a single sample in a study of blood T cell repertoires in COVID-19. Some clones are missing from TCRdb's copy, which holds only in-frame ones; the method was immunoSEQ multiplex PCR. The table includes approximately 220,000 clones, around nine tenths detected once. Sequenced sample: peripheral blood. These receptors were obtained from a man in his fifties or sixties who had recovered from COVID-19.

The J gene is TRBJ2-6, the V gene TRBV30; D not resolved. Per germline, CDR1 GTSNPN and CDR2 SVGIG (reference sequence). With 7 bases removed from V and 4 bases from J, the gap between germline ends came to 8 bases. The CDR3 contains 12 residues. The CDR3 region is CAYTVGANVLTF. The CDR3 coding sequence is TGTGCCTATACAGTGGGGGCCAACGTCCTGACTTTC. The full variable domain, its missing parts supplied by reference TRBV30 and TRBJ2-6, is SQTIHQWPATLVQPVGSPLSLECTVEGTSNPNLYWYRQAAGRGLQLLFYSVGIGQISSEVPQNLSASRPQDRQFILSSKKLLLSDSGFYLCAYTVGANVLTFGAGSRLTVL.

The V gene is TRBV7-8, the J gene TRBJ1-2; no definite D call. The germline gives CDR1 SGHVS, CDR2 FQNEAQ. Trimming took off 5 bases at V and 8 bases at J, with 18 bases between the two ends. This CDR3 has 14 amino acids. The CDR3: CASSVEVAGEGYTF. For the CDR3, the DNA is TGTGCCAGCAGCGTAGAGGTGGCGGGTGAGGGCTACACCTTC. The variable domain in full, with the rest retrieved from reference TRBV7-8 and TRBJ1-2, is GAGVSQSPRYKVAKRGQDVALRCDPISGHVSLFWYQQALGQGPEFLTYFQNEAQLDKSGLPSDRFFAERPEGSVSTLKIQRTQQEDSAVYLCASSVEVAGEGYTFGSGTRLTVV.